This passage covers 27 T cell receptor beta chains from one sample sequenced in a study of CD8 T cells in ankylosing spondylitis. A single record per CDR3 protein comes from TCRdb applying MiXCR to the 5' RACE reads. The sample lists 300,000 to 400,000 distinct CDR3 sequences, around 10% seen once, with roughly 9.2% in the top ten. The specimen sequenced was blood, either unsorted or a sorted T cell fraction (not recorded which). These receptors all come from a female donor with ankylosing spondylitis or in good health (not recorded which).

The sample holds many counts of this clonotype. The genes are TRBV20-1 and TRBJ2-2; 7 nucleotides agree with TRBD1. Germline values: CDR1 DFQATT, CDR2 SNEGSKA (reference sequence). The CDR3 is 14 amino acids. V shed 5 bases and J 0 bases; nucleotides not matched to a gene: 3. CDR3 bases: TGCAGTGCTCAAACAGGGGCGAACACCGGGGAGCTGTTTTTT. It codes for CSAQTGANTGELFF.

This clonotype was detected ten times or more. CDR3 bases: TGCAGCGTTGAAGGGAAGCAAATCGGCTATGGCTACACCTTC. Encoded protein: CSVEGKQIGYGYTF. The chain has TRBV29-1 and TRBJ1-2; D is unclear. CDR3 length equals 14 residues. Deletions cut 1 base from V and 4 bases from J, with 13 bases between. The V gene's germline CDR1 is SQVTM and CDR2 ANQGSEA.

This clonotype was picked up a small number of times. This sequence joins TRBV10-3 and TRBJ2-7, with a weak D call TRBD1 (6 bases). V lost 7 bases and J 0 bases, leaving 16 bases between the germline ends. This CDR3 contains 15 residues. Germline values: CDR1 ENHRY, CDR2 SYGVKD. CDR3 sequence (DNA): TGTGCCATCAAAGTTTATGGGGGCGACTCCTACGAGCAGTACTTC. Amino acids: CAIKVYGGDSYEQYF.

Ten or more counts support this clonotype. This chain connects TRBV20-1 to TRBJ2-3; 8 bases are a match to TRBD1. Trimming took 7 bases from V and 5 from J; bases not matched to a gene: 11. The germline V gene encodes CDR1 DFQATT and CDR2 SNEGSKA (reference sequence). This CDR3 has 14 amino acids. As DNA, the CDR3 is TGCAGTGGCGAAAAACAGGGGGGAGGAGATACGCAGTATTTT. Translating it yields CSGEKQGGGDTQYF.

This clonotype was picked up many times. This chain links TRBV28 with TRBJ1-6; D might be TRBD1 (5 bases). V lost 4 bases and J lost 7, with 14 bases in between. The germline CDR1 and CDR2 sequences are MDHEN and SYDVKM. The CDR3 covers 15 residues. CDR3 bases: TGTGCCAGCAGTTCCTTTACAGGACAAAATTCACCCCTCCACTTT. Protein: CASSSFTGQNSPLHF. The full variable domain, its missing parts supplied by reference TRBV28 and TRBJ1-6, is DVKVTQSSRYLVKRTGEKVFLECVQDMDHENMFWYRQDPGLGLRLIYFSYDVKMKEKGDIPEGYSVSREKKERFSLILESASTNQTSMYLCASSSFTGQNSPLHFGNGTRLTVT.

This clonotype has just a few counts. This chain connects TRBV5-6 to TRBJ2-7; no definite D call. The V end was cut by 2 bases, the J end by 0 bases, with 12 bases between. The CDR3 is made up of 15 amino acids. Germline CDR1 reads SGHDT; CDR2 reads YYEEEE. For the CDR3, the DNA is TGTGCCAGCAGCTTCAGTGCTTCGATCTCCTACGAGCAGTACTTC. Its translation is CASSFSASISYEQYF.

This clonotype was recorded a few times. This chain joins TRBV12-3 or TRBV12-4 and TRBJ2-7; TRBD2 aligns across 15 bases. This CDR3 region has 17 residues. V shed 4 bases, J shed 4 bases, and the junction held 8 bases outside the gene matches. CDR3 bases: TGTGCCAGCAGTTCACCCAGGACTAGCGGGAGGGTATACGAGCAGTACTTC. It specifies CASSSPRTSGRVYEQYF.

In its sample, this clonotype was seen many times. CDR3 in DNA: TGTGCCAGCAACTCGGGGAGTTTCTCTGGGGCCAACGTCCTGACTTTC. It encodes CASNSGSFSGANVLTF. The chain links TRBV28 to TRBJ2-6; a weak D match, TRBD2 (5 bases). This CDR3 has 16 residues. The germline CDR1 and CDR2 sequences are MDHEN and SYDVKM. V lost 7 bases to trimming and J lost 0 bases, with 13 bases between them.

This clonotype was counted at least ten times. In nucleotides, the CDR3 is TGCGCCAGCAGCCTGTGGGACTCACGTACCGGGGAGCTGTTTTTT. This codes for CASSLWDSRTGELFF. The V and J genes are TRBV5-1 and TRBJ2-2; D possibly corresponds to TRBD2 (6 bases). The V and J ends lost 4 bases and 5 bases respectively, with 15 bases between them. The CDR3 sequence is 15 residues long. Germline V gives CDR1 SGHRS, CDR2 YFSETQ.

In this sample, this clonotype turned up many times. This chain links TRBV27 with TRBJ1-2; D unclear. Trimming cost V 2 bases and J 4 bases, with 8 bases left between them. There are 13 residues in the CDR3. Germline V CDR1 and CDR2: MNHEY, SMNVEV (reference sequence). The CDR3 is CASSLAGSYGYTF. The CDR3, as DNA: TGTGCCAGCAGTTTAGCGGGGAGCTATGGCTACACCTTC.

This clonotype was recorded many times. The chain joins TRBV12-3 or TRBV12-4 to TRBJ1-5; 8 nucleotides agree with TRBD1. The CDR3 runs 13 residues. The trim removed 6 bases at V and 5 bases at J, leaving 3 bases unmatched. Here the CDR3 DNA reads TGTGCCAGCAGCTGGACAGGGTATCAGCCCCAGCATTTT. The encoded protein is CASSWTGYQPQHF.

The genes are TRBV7-2 and TRBJ2-7; 8 bases are a match to TRBD1. The V gene end was trimmed by 3 bases and the J gene end by 5 bases; junction bases not matched to a gene: 3. This CDR3 region has 13 residues. The germline CDR1 and CDR2 sequences are SGHTA and FQGNSA. The CDR3 nucleotides read TGTGCCAGCAGCTTGCAGGGGGCCCACGAGCAGTACTTC. It is translated as CASSLQGAHEQYF.

Only a few counts were recorded for this clonotype. The rearrangement links TRBV12-3 or TRBV12-4 to TRBJ2-3; possible D gene TRBD2, 5 bases. Trimming took off 6 bases at V and 2 bases at J, with 18 bases between the two ends. The CDR3 spans 16 residues. CDR3 DNA: TGTGCCAGCAGCCGACCCTCCTCGGGATACACAGATACGCAGTATTTT. Translating it yields CASSRPSSGYTDTQYF.

This clonotype was counted at least ten times. The rearrangement uses TRBV20-1 and TRBJ1-5; D is unclear. This CDR3 has 12 amino acids. Germline V gene data show CDR1 as DFQATT and CDR2 as SNEGSKA (reference sequence). Trimming cost V 5 bases and J 5 bases, with 10 bases left between them. The CDR3 nucleotides are TGCAGTGCTTCGAAGGGTGATCAGCCCCAGCATTTT. This sequence encodes CSASKGDQPQHF.

In its sample, this clonotype was seen once. V usage is TRBV11-2 and J usage is TRBJ2-1, with D unresolved. Germline V CDR1 and CDR2: SGHAT, FQNNGV. The length of the CDR3 is 13 residues. V was clipped by 7 bases and J by 8 bases, with 15 bases between them. The DNA of the CDR3 is TGTGCCAGCACCCAGTGGGGTTACGATGAGCAGTTCTTC. Translation gives CASTQWGYDEQFF.

The table lists this clonotype with many counts. This chain connects TRBV20-1 to TRBJ2-2; a possible D gene is TRBD2 (6 bases). V lost 1 base and J lost 2, with 8 bases in between. From germline, CDR1 is DFQATT and CDR2 SNEGSKA (reference sequence). This CDR3 spans 14 amino acids. The CDR3 is CSARVGGNTGELFF. CDR3 in DNA: TGCAGTGCTAGAGTCGGGGGAAACACCGGGGAGCTGTTTTTT.

This clonotype was seen at least ten times. The chain combines TRBV24-1 with TRBJ2-1, with a possible D match to TRBD2 (6 bases). Germline assignment: CDR1 KGHDR and CDR2 SFDVKD. This CDR3 spans 16 amino acids. With 0 bases removed from V and 6 bases from J, the gap between germline ends came to 14 bases. The CDR3 DNA is TGTGCCACCAGTGATTTGCAAGGGGCGGGACGCAATGAGCAGTTCTTC. Protein product: CATSDLQGAGRNEQFF.

This clonotype has ten or more counts. The CDR3 protein is CATSSTTYEQYF. The CDR3 nucleotides read TGTGCCACCAGTTCCACGACCTACGAGCAGTACTTC. The chain carries TRBV24-1 and TRBJ2-7; D is unresolved. With 6 bases removed from V and 2 bases from J, the gap between germline ends came to 7 bases. From germline, CDR1 is KGHDR and CDR2 SFDVKD. The CDR3 contains 12 residues.

J is TRBJ2-1 and V is TRBV20-1, with TRBD2 matching over 8 bases. Per germline, CDR1 DFQATT and CDR2 SNEGSKA (reference sequence). This CDR3 is built from 14 residues. V lost 0 bases, J lost 9 bases, and 7 bases stayed unmatched. The CDR3 spells CSARDRGGPLEQFF. The CDR3 coding sequence is TGCAGTGCTAGAGATCGGGGGGGCCCCCTTGAGCAGTTCTTC.

This clonotype was found a few times. V is TRBV5-5 and J is TRBJ1-5; D uncertain. There are 15 residues in the CDR3. Looked up from germline, CDR1 is SGHKS and CDR2 is YYEKEE (reference sequence). Deletions cut 7 bases from V and 0 bases from J, with 14 bases between. Here the CDR3 reads CASSITGYSNQPQHF. CDR3 bases: TGTGCCAGCTCCATCACTGGATATAGCAATCAGCCCCAGCATTTT.

This clonotype was observed at least ten times. This chain connects TRBV20-1 to TRBJ2-1; 7 bases agree with TRBD2. Trimming at V came to 0 bases and at J to 6 bases, leaving 11 bases not matched to a gene. The CDR3 sequence is 16 residues long. Per the germline V gene, CDR1 is DFQATT and CDR2 is SNEGSKA (reference sequence). In DNA, the CDR3 is TGCAGTGCTAGAGATAGCAGAGGACTAGATGGCAATGAGCAGTTCTTC. This translates into CSARDSRGLDGNEQFF.

The rearrangement uses TRBV6-5 and TRBJ1-2; D not certain. V dropped 0 bases and J dropped 3 bases, with 8 bases sitting between them. Germline V CDR1 and CDR2: MNHEY, SVGAGI. The CDR3 is 14 amino acids. The CDR3 protein is CASSYSSWDYGYTF. CDR3 nucleotides: TGTGCCAGCAGTTACTCGAGCTGGGACTATGGCTACACCTTC.

The CDR3 sequence is CASSPTSENTGELFF. The DNA of the CDR3 is TGTGCCAGCAGCCCCACTAGCGAAAACACCGGGGAGCTGTTTTTT. V is TRBV5-5 and J is TRBJ2-2, with TRBD2 matching over 7 bases. Trimming at V came to 4 bases and at J to 2 bases, leaving 5 bases not matched to a gene. The germline gives CDR1 SGHKS, CDR2 YYEKEE (reference sequence). CDR3 length: 15 amino acids.

This clonotype was picked up a small number of times. The V and J genes are TRBV7-8 and TRBJ2-7; D unresolved. The germline gives CDR1 SGHVS, CDR2 FQNEAQ. Trimming removed 4 bases at V and 4 bases at J, with 11 bases between. This CDR3 contains 13 residues. The CDR3 DNA reads as TGTGCCAGCAGCTCCCGACTTATTTACGAGCAGTACTTC. As protein: CASSSRLIYEQYF.

This clonotype has more than one count but fewer than ten. The rearrangement links TRBV12-3 or TRBV12-4 to TRBJ2-7, with D perhaps matching TRBD1 or TRBD2 (5 bases each). The CDR3 runs 13 residues. Trimming removed 6 bases at V and 6 bases at J, with 15 bases between. This chain's CDR3 is CASRLGTPGEQYF. The CDR3 nucleotides read TGTGCCAGCAGACTCGGGACCCCTGGCGAGCAGTACTTC.

This clonotype was seen repeatedly, ten times or more. This chain uses TRBV20-1 with TRBJ2-1, with TRBD2 identical over 13 bases. V lost 5 bases and J lost 5; bases outside the gene matches: 3. CDR1 and CDR2 from the germline V gene are DFQATT and SNEGSKA (reference sequence). This CDR3 is built from 14 residues. This chain's CDR3 is CSALGTSGDNEQFF. The DNA of the CDR3 is TGCAGTGCTTTAGGGACTAGCGGGGACAATGAGCAGTTCTTC.

The table lists this clonotype with a few counts. The gene calls are TRBV29-1 and TRBJ2-1; 12 bases match TRBD2. V gave up 6 bases and J gave up 13 bases; unmatched junction bases: 4. The CDR3 is 11 amino acids. Germline V gene sequence: CDR1 SQVTM, CDR2 ANQGSEA. The chain's CDR3 is CSVGLAGNQFF. For the CDR3, the DNA is TGCAGCGTCGGACTAGCGGGGAACCAGTTCTTC.